This passage covers 12 T cell receptor beta chains from one sample sequenced in a study of blood T cells in healthy people across ages. A second PCR, run for roughly 7 to 12 cycles, used a sample-barcoded 5' primer plus a J-beta primer mix. TCRdb passed the 5' RACE reads through MiXCR, listing each CDR3 protein once. The table includes 550,000 to 750,000 distinct CDR3 sequences, 20% to 25% detected once. The sample taken for sequencing was blood. These receptors all stem from a man aged 65-85 years in good health.

This chain joins TRBV9 and TRBJ2-1; 8 nucleotides match TRBD1. Losses at the gene ends were 0 bases for V and 8 bases for J; bases not matched to a gene: 10. The CDR3 sequence is 16 residues long. Germline CDR1 and CDR2: SGDLS and YYNGEE. CDR3 region: CASSVAETGASYEQFF. CDR3 nucleotide sequence: TGTGCCAGCAGCGTAGCCGAGACAGGGGCATCCTATGAGCAGTTCTTC.

This clonotype has a handful of counts. The chain combines TRBV20-1 with TRBJ2-5, with D possibly TRBD1 on 5 matching bases. CDR3 length equals 15 residues. CDR1 DFQATT and CDR2 SNEGSKA come from the germline V gene (reference sequence). V was clipped by 6 bases and J by 1 base, with 18 bases between them. The CDR3, as DNA: TGCAGTGCCAACCCCCTGGGGCTAACCCAAGAGACCCAGTACTTC. As protein: CSANPLGLTQETQYF.

The chain recombines TRBV20-1 with TRBJ2-5; 9 bases match TRBD2. Germline CDR1 is DFQATT and CDR2 is SNEGSKA (reference sequence). The CDR3 runs to 16 residues. V lost 2 bases to trimming and J lost 3 bases; unmatched junction nucleotides: 10. CDR3 residues: CSARKRLAEGKETQYF. The CDR3 region has the DNA TGCAGTGCTAGAAAACGACTAGCGGAGGGGAAAGAGACCCAGTACTTC.

This clonotype was observed a handful of times. The CDR3 sequence: CSASGNSGSSGELFF. The CDR3 bases are TGCAGTGCTAGCGGAAATAGCGGGAGTTCCGGGGAGCTGTTTTTT. The chain has TRBV20-1 and TRBJ2-2, with 9 nucleotides matching TRBD2. This CDR3 is built from 15 residues. Trimming cost V 3 bases and J 6 bases; bases outside gene matches: 8. The germline V gene has CDR1 DFQATT and CDR2 SNEGSKA (reference sequence).

This clonotype was counted at least ten times. The rearrangement joins TRBV5-1 to TRBJ2-1, with a weak D call TRBD2 (6 bases). Trimming pared 2 bases from V and 5 bases from J, leaving 14 bases between. Germline V lookup: CDR1 SGHRS, CDR2 YFSETQ. This CDR3 comprises 15 residues. CDR3 amino acids: CASSLGGTSNNEQFF. The CDR3 coding sequence is TGCGCCAGCAGCTTAGGCGGGACGAGTAACAATGAGCAGTTCTTC.

This rearrangement joins TRBV27 to TRBJ1-5; possibly TRBD1 for D (5 bases). V dropped 4 bases and J dropped 1 base, with 14 bases sitting between them. There are 16 residues in the CDR3. Germline CDR1 MNHEY, CDR2 SMNVEV (reference sequence). The CDR3 nucleotides read TGTGCCAGCAGTTCAGGACTGGGGGGAAGCAATCAGCCCCAGCATTTT. Translation gives CASSSGLGGSNQPQHF.

This clonotype was seen a handful of times. V gene TRBV5-1 combines with J gene TRBJ2-1, with 9 nucleotides matching TRBD2. Unmatched junction bases numbered 9, after V lost 1 base and J lost 7 bases. Germline V gene data show CDR1 as SGHRS and CDR2 as YFSETQ. The length of the CDR3 is 16 residues. Written as DNA, the CDR3 is TGCGCCAGCAGCTTGATGGCGGGAGGGCCGGGGAATGAGCAGTTCTTC. It encodes CASSLMAGGPGNEQFF. The full variable domain, completed using reference TRBV5-1 and TRBJ2-1, is KAGVTQTPRYLIKTRGQQVTLSCSPISGHRSVSWYQQTPGQGLQFLFEYFSETQRNKGNFPGRFSGRQFSNSRSEMNVSTLELGDSALYLCASSLMAGGPGNEQFFGPGTRLTVL.

In the case of this clonotype: One base away lies a much larger clone, so this may be a sequencing read error. This sequence joins TRBV12-3 or TRBV12-4 and TRBJ2-2; 7 bases align to TRBD2. This CDR3 contains 14 residues. J gave up 7 bases and V 5 bases, and 7 bases lay outside the gene matches. CDR3 DNA sequence: TGTGCCAGCAGTCTCGGGGGGTACGGCGGGGAGCTGTTTTTT. As protein: CASSLGGYGGELFF.

The rearrangement links TRBV20-1 to TRBJ2-3, with D perhaps matching TRBD2 (5 bases). The CDR3 is made up of 13 amino acids. Looked up from germline, CDR1 is DFQATT and CDR2 is SNEGSKA (reference sequence). Trimming removed 6 bases at V and 0 bases at J, with 10 bases between. CDR3 nucleotide sequence: TGCAGTGCATCACTAGGAAGCACAGATACGCAGTATTTT. Protein: CSASLGSTDTQYF.

The rearrangement uses TRBV7-2 and TRBJ2-5; D is ambiguous. The tail of the sequence fits TRBJ2-1 better, so the J call may be wrong. The germline gives CDR1 SGHTA, CDR2 FQGNSA. This CDR3 region has 14 residues. CDR3 residues: CASSSGLLYNEQFF. In DNA form, the CDR3 reads TGTGCCAGCAGCTCGGGTCTACTCTACAATGAGCAGTTCTTC.

As concerns this clonotype: Compared with germline, one end of the junction differs, possibly owing to a read error. This chain uses TRBV6-1 with TRBJ1-1; D is uncertain. The CDR3 spans 13 residues. Looked up from germline, CDR1 is MNHNS and CDR2 is SASEGT. The CDR3 here is CASSHEVGSEASF. CDR3 nucleotides: TGTGCCAGCAGTCACGAAGTCGGGAGTGAAGCTTCCTTT.

The rearrangement links TRBV4-1 to TRBJ1-3; 7 nucleotides match TRBD1. The trim removed 0 bases at V and 0 bases at J, leaving 5 bases unmatched. The CDR3 runs to 17 residues. Germline V gene data show CDR1 as MGHRA and CDR2 as YSYEKL. CDR3 in amino acids: CASSQDGDSSSGNTIYF. In nucleotides, the CDR3 is TGCGCCAGCAGCCAAGATGGGGACAGCAGCTCTGGAAACACCATATATTTT.